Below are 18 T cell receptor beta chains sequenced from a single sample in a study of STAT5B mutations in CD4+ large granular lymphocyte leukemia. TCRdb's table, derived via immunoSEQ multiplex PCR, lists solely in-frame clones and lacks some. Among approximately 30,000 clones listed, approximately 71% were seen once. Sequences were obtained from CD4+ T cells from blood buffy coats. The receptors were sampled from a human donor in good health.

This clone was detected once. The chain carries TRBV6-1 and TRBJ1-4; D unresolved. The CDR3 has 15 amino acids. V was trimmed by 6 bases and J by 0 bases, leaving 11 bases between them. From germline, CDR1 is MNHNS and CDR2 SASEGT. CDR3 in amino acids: CASSFQAATNEKLFF. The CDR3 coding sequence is TGTGCCAGCAGCTTCCAGGCTGCAACTAATGAAAAACTGTTTTTT.

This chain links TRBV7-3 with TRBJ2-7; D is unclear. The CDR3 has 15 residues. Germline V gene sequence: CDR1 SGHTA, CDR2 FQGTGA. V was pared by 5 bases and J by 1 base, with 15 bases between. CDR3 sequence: CASSPGFEGSYEQYF. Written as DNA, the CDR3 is TGTGCCAGCAGCCCTGGGTTCGAAGGGTCCTACGAGCAGTACTTC.

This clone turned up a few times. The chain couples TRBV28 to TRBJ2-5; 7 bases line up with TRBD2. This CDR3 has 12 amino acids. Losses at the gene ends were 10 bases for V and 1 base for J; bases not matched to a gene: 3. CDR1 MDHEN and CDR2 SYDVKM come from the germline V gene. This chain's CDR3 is CATASGQETQYF. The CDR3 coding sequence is TGTGCCACCGCTAGCGGCCAAGAGACCCAGTACTTC.

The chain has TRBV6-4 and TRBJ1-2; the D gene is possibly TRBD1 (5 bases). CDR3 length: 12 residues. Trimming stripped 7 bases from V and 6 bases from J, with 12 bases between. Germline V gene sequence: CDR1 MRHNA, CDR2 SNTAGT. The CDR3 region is CASKGQVDGYTF. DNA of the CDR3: TGTGCCAGCAAGGGGCAGGTGGATGGCTACACCTTC.

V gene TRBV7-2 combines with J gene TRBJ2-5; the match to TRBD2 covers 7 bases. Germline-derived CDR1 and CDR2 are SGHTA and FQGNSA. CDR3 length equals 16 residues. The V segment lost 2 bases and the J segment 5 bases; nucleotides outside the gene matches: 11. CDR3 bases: TGTGCCAGCAGCTTAACCTGGGGGGGGGTGAGGGAGACCCAGTACTTC. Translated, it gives CASSLTWGGVRETQYF.

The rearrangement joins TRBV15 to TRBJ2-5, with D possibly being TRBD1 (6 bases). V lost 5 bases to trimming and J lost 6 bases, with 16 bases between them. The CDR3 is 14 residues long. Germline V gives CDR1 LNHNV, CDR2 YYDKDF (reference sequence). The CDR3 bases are TGTGCCACCAGCCCCCGGGACACGTTGAAGACCCAGTACTTC. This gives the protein CATSPRDTLKTQYF.

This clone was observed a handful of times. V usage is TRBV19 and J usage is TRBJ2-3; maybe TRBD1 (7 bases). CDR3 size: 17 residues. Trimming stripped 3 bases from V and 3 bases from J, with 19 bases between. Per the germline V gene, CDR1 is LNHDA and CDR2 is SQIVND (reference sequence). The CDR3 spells CASSMPDRVEGTDTQYF. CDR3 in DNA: TGTGCCAGTAGTATGCCCGACAGGGTGGAGGGAACAGATACGCAGTATTTT.

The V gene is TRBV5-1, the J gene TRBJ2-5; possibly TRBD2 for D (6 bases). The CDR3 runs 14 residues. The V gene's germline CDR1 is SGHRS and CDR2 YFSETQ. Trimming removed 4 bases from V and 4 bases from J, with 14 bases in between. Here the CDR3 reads CASSGGWGGETQYF. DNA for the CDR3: TGCGCCAGCAGCGGGGGGTGGGGAGGAGAGACCCAGTACTTC.

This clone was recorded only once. CDR3 in DNA: TGTGCCAGCAGTTTATCGTGGCAGGTGTTTAACTATGGCTACACCTTC. This gives the protein CASSLSWQVFNYGYTF. The rearrangement uses TRBV27 and TRBJ1-2; D is unresolved. CDR3 length: 16 amino acids. Trimming removed 0 bases from V and 1 base from J, with 12 bases in between. Germline CDR1 reads MNHEY; CDR2 reads SMNVEV (reference sequence).

The CDR3 DNA follows: TGTGCCAGCAGCCCGGAGGATACCTACGAGCAGTACTTC. The encoded protein is CASSPEDTYEQYF. The chain uses TRBV28 and TRBJ2-7, with D possibly TRBD2 on 5 matching bases. V was pared by 6 bases and J by 2 bases, with 11 bases between. Germline CDR1 reads MDHEN; CDR2 reads SYDVKM. This CDR3 is 13 amino acids long.

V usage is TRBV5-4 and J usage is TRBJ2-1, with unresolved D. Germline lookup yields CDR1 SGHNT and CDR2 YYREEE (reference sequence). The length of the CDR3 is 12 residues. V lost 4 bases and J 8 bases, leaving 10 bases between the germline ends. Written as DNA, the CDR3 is TGTGCCAGCAGCCGTATAGTGGATGAGCAGTTCTTC. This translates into CASSRIVDEQFF.

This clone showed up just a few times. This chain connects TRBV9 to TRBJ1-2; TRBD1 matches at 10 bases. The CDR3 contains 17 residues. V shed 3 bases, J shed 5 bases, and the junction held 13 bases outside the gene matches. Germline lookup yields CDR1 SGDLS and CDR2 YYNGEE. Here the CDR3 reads CASSAGTGDTSLYGYTF. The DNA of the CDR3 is TGTGCCAGCAGCGCGGGGACAGGGGACACATCCCTGTATGGCTACACCTTC.

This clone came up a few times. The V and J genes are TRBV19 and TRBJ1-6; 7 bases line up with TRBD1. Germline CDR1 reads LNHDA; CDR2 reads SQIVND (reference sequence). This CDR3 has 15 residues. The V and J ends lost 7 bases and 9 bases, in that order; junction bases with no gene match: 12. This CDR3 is CASTPEGTARSPLHF. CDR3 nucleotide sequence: TGTGCCAGTACCCCAGAGGGGACAGCTCGTTCACCCCTCCACTTT. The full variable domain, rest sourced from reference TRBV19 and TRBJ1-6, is DGGITQSPKYLFRKEGQNVTLSCEQNLNHDAMYWYRQDPGQGLRLIYYSQIVNDFQKGDIAEGYSVSREKKESFPLTVTSAQKNPTAFYLCASTPEGTARSPLHFGNGTRLTVT.

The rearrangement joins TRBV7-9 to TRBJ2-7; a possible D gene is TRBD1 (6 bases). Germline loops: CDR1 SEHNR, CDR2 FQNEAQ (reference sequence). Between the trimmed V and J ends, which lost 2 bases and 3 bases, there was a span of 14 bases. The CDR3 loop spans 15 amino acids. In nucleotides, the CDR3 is TGTGCCAGCAGCTTACCCGGGACAACCTTCTACGAGCAGTACTTC. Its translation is CASSLPGTTFYEQYF.

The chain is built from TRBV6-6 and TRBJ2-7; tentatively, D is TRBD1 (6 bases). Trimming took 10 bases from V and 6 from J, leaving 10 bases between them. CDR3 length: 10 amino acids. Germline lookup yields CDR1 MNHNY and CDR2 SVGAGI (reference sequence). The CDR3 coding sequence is TGTGCCACACAGGGTTTCGAGCAGTACTTC. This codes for CATQGFEQYF.

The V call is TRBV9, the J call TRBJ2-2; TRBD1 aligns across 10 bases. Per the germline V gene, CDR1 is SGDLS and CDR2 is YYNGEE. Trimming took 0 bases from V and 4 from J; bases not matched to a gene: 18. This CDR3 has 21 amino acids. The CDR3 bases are TGTGCCAGCAGCGTAGATCAGGGCCCTGACAGGGGGCTTCTTCGCACCGGGGAGCTGTTTTTT. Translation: CASSVDQGPDRGLLRTGELFF.

CDR3 sequence: CASSYTGGGNSPLHF. CDR3 nucleotide sequence: TGTGCCAGCAGTTACACGGGGGGGGGTAATTCACCCCTCCACTTT. The chain carries TRBV6-5 and TRBJ1-6; tentatively, D is TRBD1 (5 bases). The CDR3 totals 15 residues. In germline, CDR1 is MNHEY, CDR2 SVGAGI. V shed 2 bases and J shed 6 bases, with 11 bases lying between them.

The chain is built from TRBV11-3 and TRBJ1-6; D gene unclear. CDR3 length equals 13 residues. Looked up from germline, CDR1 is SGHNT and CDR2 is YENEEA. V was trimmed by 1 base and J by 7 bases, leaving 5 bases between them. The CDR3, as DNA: TGTGCCAGCAGCTTAGGGATCAATTCACCCCTCCACTTT. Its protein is CASSLGINSPLHF.